The 31 T cell receptor beta chains reported below all come from one sample, sequenced in a study of blood T cell repertoires in COVID-19 (dated by TCRdb to 2018 to 2021). The library came from the immunoSEQ multiplex PCR assay. Drawn from immuneACCESS, this table holds only the in-frame rearrangements with V and J called that TCRdb kept. Clones are partly lost; checked studies trace under half to an unresolved V gene and leave the rest unexplained. The sample table holds about 110,000 clones, of which about 70% were seen once. Clones ranked in the top ten supply 6% to 8.5% of the sample. Source material: peripheral blood. These receptors came from a woman aged 55-70 years with acute or convalescent COVID-19.

The genes are TRBV11-3 and TRBJ2-5, with 7 bases that match TRBD1. This CDR3 is 17 amino acids long. With V trimmed by 0 bases and J by 3 bases, 10 bases remained unmatched. Germline V gene lookup returns CDR1 SGHNT and CDR2 YENEEA. For the CDR3, the DNA is TGTGCCAGCAGCTTAGACACCCACGGGGACAGTAAAGAGACCCAGTACTTC. Translated, it gives CASSLDTHGDSKETQYF. Complete variable domain (other parts from reference TRBV11-3 and TRBJ2-5): EAGVVQSPRYKIIEKKQPVAFWCNPISGHNTLYWYLQNLGQGPELLIRYENEEAVDDSQLPKDRFSAERLKGVDSTLKIQPAELGDSAVYLCASSLDTHGDSKETQYFGPGTRLLVL.

The J gene is TRBJ1-1, the V gene TRBV7-2; 7 positions agree with TRBD1. There are 15 residues in the CDR3. Germline loops: CDR1 SGHTA, CDR2 FQGNSA. Trimming at V came to 5 bases and at J to 7 bases, leaving 13 bases not matched to a gene. For the CDR3, the DNA is TGTGCCAGCAGCGACGAGGCCCAGGGGGATGGTGAAGCTTTCTTT. Amino acids: CASSDEAQGDGEAFF. The entire variable domain, with the rest obtained from reference TRBV7-2 and TRBJ1-1, is as follows: GAGVSQSPSNKVTEKGKDVELRCDPISGHTALYWYRQSLGQGLEFLIYFQGNSAPDKSGLPSDRFSAERTGGSVSTLTIQRTQQEDSAVYLCASSDEAQGDGEAFFGQGTRLTVV.

The V gene is TRBV7-3, the J gene TRBJ2-1, with TRBD1 as a possible D gene (6 bases). The CDR3 extends over 13 amino acids. V was trimmed by 1 base and J by 6 bases, leaving 7 bases between them. Germline V gives CDR1 SGHTA, CDR2 FQGTGA. The CDR3: CASSLNRANEQFF. The DNA for the CDR3 is TGTGCCAGCAGCTTAAACAGGGCCAATGAGCAGTTCTTC.

This chain links TRBV6-6 with TRBJ2-7; 12 nucleotides agree with TRBD2. Trimming took 5 bases from V and 4 from J; bases not matched to a gene: 9. CDR3 length equals 16 residues. Germline lookup yields CDR1 MNHNY and CDR2 SVGAGI (reference sequence). CDR3 DNA sequence: TGTGCCAGCAGTATGACTAGCGGGGGACCACTTTACGAGCAGTACTTC. As protein: CASSMTSGGPLYEQYF.

The J gene is TRBJ1-5, the V gene TRBV7-2; tentatively, D is TRBD1 (6 bases). Germline CDR1 and CDR2: SGHTA and FQGNSA. Trimming shortened V by 4 bases and J by 3 bases, and 13 bases separated the two germline ends. CDR3 length: 15 amino acids. The CDR3 here is CASSSQQGNNQPQHF. The DNA for the CDR3 is TGTGCCAGCAGCTCGCAACAGGGTAACAATCAGCCCCAGCATTTT.

The chain is built from TRBV3-1 (or the pseudogene TRBV3-2) and TRBJ2-2; 11 bases are a match to TRBD2. The CDR3 is made up of 19 amino acids. V was clipped by 4 bases and J by 4 bases; unmatched bases: 14. In germline, CDR1 is LGHDT, CDR2 YNNKEL (reference sequence). The CDR3 is CASSRKTSGMVRGTGELFF. The CDR3 DNA is TGTGCCAGCAGCCGTAAGACTAGCGGGATGGTCCGGGGCACCGGGGAGCTGTTTTTT.

The chain recombines TRBV2 with TRBJ2-5; D might be TRBD2 (5 bases). The germline CDR1 and CDR2 sequences are SNHLY and FYNNEI. CDR3 length: 13 residues. V lost 6 bases to trimming and J lost 5 bases, with 13 bases between them. The CDR3 DNA reads TGTGCCAGCAGCGGGCCTGGCGGGGAGACCCAGTACTTC. Translating it yields CASSGPGGETQYF.

The chain carries TRBV10-3 and TRBJ2-1, with 13 bases aligning to TRBD2. This CDR3 contains 15 residues. The trim removed 5 bases at V and 5 bases at J, leaving 3 bases unmatched. Germline V lookup: CDR1 ENHRY, CDR2 SYGVKD. The CDR3 nucleotides are TGTGCCATCAGTATGGGACTAGCGGGGAACAATGAGCAGTTCTTC. It encodes CAISMGLAGNNEQFF.

CDR3 coding DNA: TGTGCCAGCAGCCCCCCCGGGGGAGGAACTGAAGCTTTCTTT. Its protein product is CASSPPGGGTEAFF. The chain recombines TRBV5-4 with TRBJ1-1, with a weak D call TRBD1 (5 bases). The ends were cut back, 4 bases at V and 5 bases at J, with 15 bases in the middle. This CDR3 is built from 14 residues. From germline, CDR1 is SGHNT and CDR2 YYREEE (reference sequence).

In this sample, this clone turned up a few times. The chain couples TRBV28 to TRBJ2-4, with D maybe TRBD2 (6 bases). Germline CDR1 is MDHEN and CDR2 is SYDVKM. The V end lost 1 base, the J end lost 7 bases, and 8 bases lay between the germline ends. The length of the CDR3 is 13 residues. This chain's CDR3 is CASSLLAANIQYF. The CDR3 region has the DNA TGTGCCAGCAGTTTATTAGCGGCTAACATTCAGTACTTC.

The CDR3 is CASSGQGGGELFF. CDR3 nucleotide sequence: TGTGCCAGCAGCGGACAGGGAGGCGGGGAGCTGTTTTTT. The V and J genes are TRBV6-5 and TRBJ2-2; 8 bases match TRBD1. Unmatched junction bases numbered 4, after V lost 6 bases and J lost 7 bases. The CDR3 is 13 amino acids. From germline, CDR1 is MNHEY and CDR2 SVGAGI.

The V call is TRBV5-1, the J call TRBJ1-1; D gene ambiguous. V lost 0 bases to trimming and J lost 1 base, with 10 bases between them. The CDR3 is 15 residues long. CDR1 is SGHRS and CDR2 is YFSETQ in the germline V gene. The DNA for the CDR3 is TGCGCCAGCAGCTTGGTGGCAGGCCAGAACACTGAAGCTTTCTTT. Its translation: CASSLVAGQNTEAFF.

CDR3 bases: TGTGCCAGCAGTGGACAGGGCGGCAATCAGCCCCAGCATTTT. The encoded protein is CASSGQGGNQPQHF. The chain combines TRBV2 with TRBJ1-5; TRBD1 matches at 7 bases. CDR1 is SNHLY and CDR2 is FYNNEI in the germline V gene. CDR3 length: 14 residues. V lost 4 bases, J lost 2 bases, and 2 bases stayed unmatched.

A single count supports this clone. The chain's CDR3 is CASSVSGTYEQYF. CDR3 DNA sequence: TGTGCCAGCAGCGTATCAGGGACCTACGAGCAGTACTTC. The chain carries TRBV9 and TRBJ2-7; possibly TRBD1 for D (5 bases). V lost 1 base to trimming and J lost 2 bases, with 7 bases between them. Germline CDR1 reads SGDLS; CDR2 reads YYNGEE. The CDR3 consists of 13 residues.

V and J are TRBV15 and TRBJ1-3, with unresolved D. The CDR3 contains 13 residues. Trimming removed 5 bases at V and 3 bases at J, with 8 bases between. Germline V CDR1 and CDR2: LNHNV, YYDKDF (reference sequence). The CDR3 DNA reads as TGTGCCACCAGCGGTTCTATTGGAAACACCATATATTTT. Its translation is CATSGSIGNTIYF.

This clone has only one observation. The chain uses TRBV14 and TRBJ2-7, with 8 bases identical to TRBD2. CDR3 length equals 16 residues. V trimming: 3 bases; J trimming: 0 bases; junction bases outside the gene matches: 7. Germline V gene sequence: CDR1 SGHDN, CDR2 FVKESK. CDR3 protein: CASSQLAGRDSYEQYF. For the CDR3, the DNA is TGTGCCAGCAGCCAGTTAGCGGGGCGGGACTCCTACGAGCAGTACTTC.

This sequence joins TRBV5-1 and TRBJ2-5; 11 positions match TRBD2. Germline V gene sequence: CDR1 SGHRS, CDR2 YFSETQ. V lost 4 bases and J lost 2; bases outside the gene matches: 7. The CDR3 spans 16 residues. The CDR3 region is CASSTSSGGTQETQYF. Written as DNA, the CDR3 is TGCGCCAGCAGCACATCTAGCGGGGGGACTCAAGAGACCCAGTACTTC.

The table lists this clone with a few counts. The rearrangement joins TRBV7-9 to TRBJ1-2; TRBD1 might be the D (6 bases). Trimming stripped 4 bases from V and 8 bases from J, with 20 bases between. CDR3 length equals 15 residues. CDR1 and CDR2 from the germline V gene are SEHNR and FQNEAQ (reference sequence). The CDR3: CASSSPYDRSEGYTF. Here the CDR3 DNA reads TGTGCCAGCAGCTCCCCCTACGACAGGAGTGAGGGCTACACCTTC.

This clone was recorded only once. The rearrangement uses TRBV7-8 and TRBJ1-6, with TRBD1 matching 7 bases. The ends lost 5 bases at V and 6 bases at J; junction bases unmatched: 4. CDR1 is SGHVS, CDR2 FQNEAQ, per germline. The CDR3 contains 14 residues. The CDR3 here is CASSETGSNSPLHF. The CDR3, as DNA: TGTGCCAGCAGCGAGACAGGGAGTAATTCACCCCTCCACTTT. The full variable domain, its missing parts supplied by reference TRBV7-8 and TRBJ1-6, is GAGVSQSPRYKVAKRGQDVALRCDPISGHVSLFWYQQALGQGPEFLTYFQNEAQLDKSGLPSDRFFAERPEGSVSTLKIQRTQQEDSAVYLCASSETGSNSPLHFGNGTRLTVT.

V and J are TRBV24-1 and TRBJ1-2, with D maybe TRBD1 (5 bases). Germline CDR1 KGHDR, CDR2 SFDVKD. This CDR3 spans 12 amino acids. Trimming left V 5 bases short and J 5 bases short, with 8 bases between. The CDR3 protein is CATSVQGYGYTF. The CDR3 DNA sequence: TGTGCCACCAGTGTTCAGGGATATGGCTACACCTTC.

This clone was counted a single time. The genes are TRBV30 and TRBJ2-2; TRBD2 is a possible D gene (6 bases). CDR1 GTSNPN and CDR2 SVGIG come from the germline V gene (reference sequence). Deletions cut 3 bases from V and 7 bases from J, with 9 bases between. The CDR3 is 12 amino acids. Here the CDR3 DNA reads TGTGCCTGGAGGCTGGGGGGCGGGGAGCTGTTTTTT. Encoded protein: CAWRLGGGELFF.

This rearrangement joins TRBV3-1 (or the pseudogene TRBV3-2) to TRBJ1-1; D gene unclear. Trimming took 3 bases from V and 0 from J, leaving 14 bases between them. The germline gives CDR1 LGHDT, CDR2 YNNKEL (reference sequence). The CDR3 contains 16 residues. CDR3 sequence (DNA): TGTGCCAGCAGCCAGTACTCAGGTTGGATGAACACTGAAGCTTTCTTT. It translates to CASSQYSGWMNTEAFF.

The chain carries TRBV30 and TRBJ1-1; TRBD1 agrees at 10 bases. V lost 2 bases to trimming and J lost 10 bases; unmatched junction nucleotides: 13. This CDR3 has 15 residues. Germline CDR1 and CDR2: GTSNPN and SVGIG (reference sequence). CDR3 DNA: TGTGCCTGGAGTAAGCCGGGACAGGGGCACCTCTCAGCTTTCTTT. Translation: CAWSKPGQGHLSAFF. Based on the CDR3 plus reference TRBV30 and TRBJ1-1, the full variable domain is SQTIHQWPATLVQPVGSPLSLECTVEGTSNPNLYWYRQAAGRGLQLLFYSVGIGQISSEVPQNLSASRPQDRQFILSSKKLLLSDSGFYLCAWSKPGQGHLSAFFGQGTRLTVV.

For this clone: The limits of the CDR3 on the DNA are not certain, so only TCRdb's listed CDR3 is given. The chain joins TRBV10-2 to TRBJ1-1; the D call of TRBD1 is as the table states it, not checked on the DNA. The CDR3 region is 11 residues in length, termini included. Germline CDR1 reads WSHSY; CDR2 reads SAAADI. CDR3 loop: CASSVGQGTFF.

The chain is built from TRBV30 and TRBJ1-4; tentative D call: TRBD1 (6 bases). CDR3 length: 14 residues. Germline V gene sequence: CDR1 GTSNPN, CDR2 SVGIG (reference sequence). V gave up 0 bases and J gave up 8 bases, with 13 bases separating them. The DNA for the CDR3 is TGTGCCTGGAGTGTTTTGGGGGCGTGGGAAAAACTGTTTTTT. It translates to CAWSVLGAWEKLFF.

The J gene is TRBJ2-3, the V gene TRBV7-3; no definite D call. The germline V gene encodes CDR1 SGHTA and CDR2 FQGTGA. The CDR3 is 14 residues long. Trimming stripped 1 base from V and 0 bases from J, with 5 bases between. This chain's CDR3 is CASSLRASTDTQYF. The CDR3 DNA reads as TGTGCCAGCAGCTTAAGGGCTAGCACAGATACGCAGTATTTT.

The chain employs TRBV5-1 and TRBJ1-5; possibly TRBD1 for D (5 bases). V lost 4 bases to trimming and J lost 4 bases, with 12 bases between them. Germline CDR1 reads SGHRS; CDR2 reads YFSETQ. This CDR3 is built from 14 residues. The CDR3 loop is CASSPGGINQPQHF. The CDR3 DNA reads as TGCGCCAGCAGCCCGGGGGGGATAAATCAGCCCCAGCATTTT.

This clone occurred once. CDR3 DNA sequence: TGTGCCAGCAGTTCCTTCAGGGGGTTTAGGTCTGAAGCTTTCTTT. It translates to CASSSFRGFRSEAFF. The chain joins TRBV6-5 to TRBJ1-1, with 7 bases identical to TRBD1. The CDR3 has 15 amino acids. Germline V gene sequence: CDR1 MNHEY, CDR2 SVGAGI. Trimming cost V 4 bases and J 6 bases; bases outside gene matches: 11.

The chain employs TRBV28 and TRBJ1-1; D not resolved. V was pared by 3 bases and J by 8 bases, with 13 bases between. This CDR3 comprises 13 residues. Per germline, CDR1 MDHEN and CDR2 SYDVKM. The CDR3 coding sequence is TGTGCCAGCAGTTTGGCCCCTCCCAAAGAAGCTTTCTTT. This codes for CASSLAPPKEAFF.

This chain connects TRBV5-1 to TRBJ1-2; the match to TRBD1 covers 9 bases. Germline-derived CDR1 and CDR2 are SGHRS and YFSETQ. This CDR3 is built from 16 residues. Trimming cost V 2 bases and J 4 bases; bases outside gene matches: 9. The CDR3 coding sequence is TGCGCCAGCAGCTTAAACCGACAGGGGGGCTCCTATGGCTACACCTTC. It is translated as CASSLNRQGGSYGYTF.

V gene TRBV25-1 combines with J gene TRBJ1-1, with D unclear. Germline V gene data show CDR1 as MGHDK and CDR2 as SYGVNS. The CDR3 is 13 amino acids. V was trimmed by 0 bases and J by 6 bases, leaving 8 bases between them. The CDR3 DNA sequence: TGTGCCAGCAGTGAATACGAGGGCGCTGAAGCTTTCTTT. Translating it yields CASSEYEGAEAFF.